Listed here are 6 T cell receptor beta chains from one sample, sequenced in a study of human T cells and chemical hapten exposure (dated by TCRdb to the early 2020s). Reading the label with the study, this specimen's treatment or condition is: therapeutic diphenylcyclopropenone sensitization with weekly scalp DPC. During library preparation, unique molecular identifiers were attached to individual cDNA molecules so that TCRs could be counted in a quantitative, reproducible way. The public sequencing data were trimmed at Q25 with fastp and processed into clonotypes with MiXCR by TCRdb, which kept only in-frame beta chains. Records with the same CDR3 protein are collapsed into one entry carrying the most frequent genes and DNA. This sample is represented by about 2,100 distinct CDR3 sequences; around 60% of them were singletons. The biggest ten clones account for about 9.4% of the sample. The sequences come from whole blood, collected before DPC sensitization or 2, 6, or about 24 weeks after (not recorded which). Receptors originate from an adult with alopecia areata. Some clones in this sample may be carry-over from other donors' samples. This table probably holds off-target reads from a library built for another chain.

The rearrangement links TRBV5-1 to TRBJ2-2, with D possibly TRBD1 on 6 matching bases. V was clipped by 0 bases and J by 6 bases, with 12 bases between them. Germline CDR1 and CDR2: SGHRS and YFSETQ. The CDR3 loop spans 15 amino acids. CDR3 protein: CASSLAQGRAGELFF. CDR3 nucleotide sequence: TGCGCCAGCAGCTTGGCACAGGGACGTGCCGGGGAGCTGTTTTTT.

This clonotype has more than one count but fewer than ten. The chain has TRBV10-3 and TRBJ2-3; unclear D gene. The CDR3 loop spans 13 amino acids. The germline V gene has CDR1 ENHRY and CDR2 SYGVKD. Between the trimmed V and J ends, which lost 0 bases and 5 bases, there was a span of 6 bases. CDR3 protein: CAISESWGDTQYF. In DNA form, the CDR3 reads TGTGCCATCAGTGAGTCATGGGGAGATACGCAGTATTTT.

The chain recombines TRBV18 with TRBJ2-3, with 8 bases fitting TRBD2. Germline CDR1 and CDR2: KGHSH and LQKENI. The CDR3 is made up of 16 amino acids. The V segment lost 6 bases and the J segment 2 bases; nucleotides outside the gene matches: 10. Written as DNA, the CDR3 is TGTGCCAGCTCTCCCCGGCGGGAGGTTACCACAGATACGCAGTATTTT. Translated, it gives CASSPRREVTTDTQYF.

Only a few counts were recorded for this clonotype. The chain recombines TRBV7-9 with TRBJ2-3; D gene ambiguous. This CDR3 has 15 residues. V lost 5 bases and J lost 2, with 14 bases in between. Per germline, CDR1 SEHNR and CDR2 FQNEAQ (reference sequence). CDR3 in DNA: TGTGCCAGCAGCCCCGCTTTGGGCCTCACAGATACGCAGTATTTT. Residues: CASSPALGLTDTQYF.

In its sample, this clonotype was seen a few times. For the CDR3, the DNA is TGCGCCAGCAGCTTGGGGACTAGCCACAATGAGCAGTTCTTC. It yields the protein CASSLGTSHNEQFF. The chain recombines TRBV5-1 with TRBJ2-1; 8 bases line up with TRBD2. The ends lost 0 bases at V and 5 bases at J; junction bases unmatched: 1. In germline, CDR1 is SGHRS, CDR2 YFSETQ. The CDR3 sequence is 14 residues long.

This clonotype turned up a few times. The chain recombines TRBV6-6 with TRBJ2-3, with D perhaps matching TRBD1 (6 bases). V was cut by 4 bases and J by 3 bases, with 11 bases left in between. Germline V gene data show CDR1 as MNHNY and CDR2 as SVGAGI (reference sequence). The CDR3 totals 14 residues. CDR3 protein: CASSFGGLTDTQYF. The CDR3 DNA sequence: TGTGCCAGCAGTTTTGGGGGCCTGACAGATACGCAGTATTTT.